The 31 T cell receptor beta chains given below trace back to one sample, sequenced in a study of PD-1 blockade in classical Hodgkin lymphoma. Brentuximab vedotin exposure varied among the patients, all of whom had relapsed after autologous stem cell transplantation. Sequencing used immunoSEQ multiplex PCR; TCRdb keeps in-frame clones, though not all of them. The table has more than 55,000 clones, 70% to 90% seen once. The sample in question was peripheral blood mononuclear cells (PBMCs), obtained before the second cycle of nivolumab. The receptors shown here come from a human donor with classical Hodgkin lymphoma.

The rearrangement uses TRBV5-1 and TRBJ1-1; no clear D. This CDR3 has 14 residues. Germline lookup yields CDR1 SGHRS and CDR2 YFSETQ. Trimming left V 0 bases short and J 1 base short, with 7 bases between. The CDR3 protein is CASSLDWENTEAFF. CDR3 coding DNA: TGCGCCAGCAGCTTGGATTGGGAGAACACTGAAGCTTTCTTT.

V is TRBV5-1 and J is TRBJ1-3; D not resolved. V lost 0 bases to trimming and J lost 2 bases, with 9 bases between them. The CDR3 is made up of 15 amino acids. The germline V gene has CDR1 SGHRS and CDR2 YFSETQ. The CDR3 DNA reads TGCGCCAGCAGCTTGGCCACATACACTGGAAACACCATATATTTT. Amino acids: CASSLATYTGNTIYF.

V and J are TRBV7-9 and TRBJ1-4; a weak D match, TRBD1 (5 bases). The germline V gene has CDR1 SEHNR and CDR2 FQNEAQ (reference sequence). V was trimmed by 5 bases and J by 8 bases, leaving 18 bases between them. The CDR3 is made up of 15 amino acids. The CDR3 loop reads CASSLGTSTLEKLFF. The DNA of the CDR3 is TGTGCCAGCAGCCTTGGGACGTCTACCTTAGAAAAACTGTTTTTT.

This clone was observed once. The gene calls are TRBV6-5 and TRBJ1-2; D is possibly TRBD1 (6 bases). Trimming removed 2 bases from V and 8 bases from J, with 15 bases in between. The CDR3 has 14 residues. The germline gives CDR1 MNHEY, CDR2 SVGAGI. Here the CDR3 reads CASSYTQGRRGYTF. The DNA for the CDR3 is TGTGCCAGCAGTTACACACAGGGCCGCCGGGGCTACACCTTC.

The CDR3 loop is CASRSGQNSGNTIYF. Written as DNA, the CDR3 is TGTGCCAGCAGGTCAGGACAAAACTCTGGAAACACCATATATTTT. The chain is built from TRBV6-6 and TRBJ1-3, with D perhaps matching TRBD1 (5 bases). The CDR3 extends over 15 amino acids. The germline gives CDR1 MNHNY, CDR2 SVGAGI (reference sequence). The V gene lost 6 bases and the J gene lost 0 bases, with 12 bases spanning the gap.

J is TRBJ1-4 and V is TRBV7-8; the D gene is possibly TRBD1 (6 bases). Trimming removed 5 bases at V and 10 bases at J, with 17 bases between. CDR3 length: 14 residues. CDR1 is SGHVS, CDR2 FQNEAQ, per germline. For the CDR3, the DNA is TGTGCCAGCAGCGTAACAGGGAGAGAAGCAAAACTGTTTTTT. Translation: CASSVTGREAKLFF.

This CDR3 reads CASSPSPAADYGYTF. CDR3 coding DNA: TGTGCCAGCAGCCCATCCCCGGCAGCCGACTATGGCTACACCTTC. The V and J genes are TRBV7-8 and TRBJ1-2; no reliable D call. The CDR3 contains 15 residues. CDR1 and CDR2 (germline): SGHVS, FQNEAQ. Trimming stripped 5 bases from V and 3 bases from J, with 16 bases between.

The DNA for the CDR3 is TGCGCCAGCAGCTTCCAGGGGGGAGAGCAGTACTTC. It yields the protein CASSFQGGEQYF. The V call is TRBV5-1, the J call TRBJ2-7, with a tentative D call TRBD1 (7 bases). There are 12 residues in the CDR3. The germline V gene encodes CDR1 SGHRS and CDR2 YFSETQ. Trimming removed 2 bases from V and 7 bases from J, with 10 bases in between.

This chain joins TRBV5-1 and TRBJ1-1; 9 bases align to TRBD1. CDR1 is SGHRS, CDR2 YFSETQ, per germline. With 0 bases clipped from V and 4 bases from J, the junction kept 4 bases outside the gene matches. This CDR3 is 15 amino acids long. CDR3 loop: CASSLGTGAITEAFF. The DNA for the CDR3 is TGCGCCAGCAGCTTGGGGACAGGGGCTATCACTGAAGCTTTCTTT.

The V and J genes are TRBV5-1 and TRBJ2-3; no clear D. CDR1 is SGHRS, CDR2 YFSETQ, per germline. This CDR3 has 14 amino acids. V dropped 4 bases and J dropped 0 bases, with 9 bases sitting between them. CDR3 coding DNA: TGCGCCAGCAGCCCGACGACAAGCACAGATACGCAGTATTTT. Translation: CASSPTTSTDTQYF.

The chain uses TRBV7-9 and TRBJ1-5; weak D call: TRBD1 (5 bases). CDR3 length: 15 amino acids. Per germline, CDR1 SEHNR and CDR2 FQNEAQ (reference sequence). Trimming removed 0 bases from V and 7 bases from J, with 13 bases in between. The CDR3 region is CASSLAGGANQPQHF. As DNA, the CDR3 is TGTGCCAGCAGCTTAGCGGGTGGGGCCAACCAGCCCCAGCATTTT. Supplemented by reference TRBV7-9 and TRBJ1-5, the full variable domain reads DTGVSQNPRHKITKRGQNVTFRCDPISEHNRLYWYRQTLGQGPEFLTYFQNEAQLEKSRLLSDRFSAERPKGSFSTLEIQRTEQGDSAMYLCASSLAGGANQPQHFGDGTRLSIL.

V and J are TRBV19 and TRBJ2-5; TRBD1 agrees at 8 bases. J was trimmed by 4 bases and V by 6 bases; bases with no gene match: 10. This CDR3 has 15 residues. Germline assignment: CDR1 LNHDA and CDR2 SQIVND (reference sequence). The CDR3 reads CASSTGQGSGETQYF. The CDR3 coding sequence is TGTGCCAGTAGCACCGGACAGGGCTCCGGAGAGACCCAGTACTTC.

This clone was detected only once. The CDR3 DNA reads as TGCGCCAGCAGCTTGGACACCGGTCATCTGGATACGCAGTATTTT. Its translation is CASSLDTGHLDTQYF. This chain joins TRBV5-1 and TRBJ2-3; D remains ambiguous. The CDR3 spans 15 residues. The germline V gene has CDR1 SGHRS and CDR2 YFSETQ. Trimming took off 0 bases at V and 6 bases at J, with 14 bases between the two ends.

J is TRBJ2-5 and V is TRBV5-1, with 15 bases lining up with TRBD2. After removal of 3 bases from V and 7 bases from J, the junction contained 4 bases not matched to a gene. CDR3 length equals 15 residues. Germline CDR1 reads SGHRS; CDR2 reads YFSETQ. The CDR3 nucleotides are TGCGCCAGCAGCTCGGAGGGACTAGCGGGGGGGACCCAGTACTTC. The encoded protein is CASSSEGLAGGTQYF.

The chain uses TRBV4-1 and TRBJ1-4, with unresolved D. The CDR3 is made up of 15 amino acids. Trimming left V 4 bases short and J 8 bases short, with 17 bases between. Germline-derived CDR1 and CDR2 are MGHRA and YSYEKL. The CDR3 here is CASSLEPIGEEKLFF. In nucleotides, the CDR3 is TGCGCCAGCAGCCTCGAGCCCATTGGGGAAGAAAAACTGTTTTTT.

The chain uses TRBV5-1 and TRBJ2-5; a possible D gene is TRBD2 (6 bases). V was trimmed by 2 bases and J by 4 bases, leaving 15 bases between them. The CDR3 covers 15 residues. Germline CDR1 reads SGHRS; CDR2 reads YFSETQ. The CDR3: CASSFTMGGGETQYF. Here the CDR3 DNA reads TGCGCCAGCAGCTTCACTATGGGGGGTGGAGAGACCCAGTACTTC.

The chain employs TRBV2 and TRBJ2-5, with D perhaps TRBD1 (5 bases). This CDR3 is built from 13 residues. Looked up from germline, CDR1 is SNHLY and CDR2 is FYNNEI. Trimming removed 5 bases at V and 1 base at J, with 8 bases between. CDR3 in DNA: TGTGCCAGCAGTCGACAGTCCCAAGAGACCCAGTACTTC. Its protein product is CASSRQSQETQYF.

This clone was detected a few times. This rearrangement joins TRBV6-6 to TRBJ1-5; TRBD1 is a possible D gene (6 bases). This CDR3 contains 13 residues. Germline values: CDR1 MNHNY, CDR2 SVGAGI (reference sequence). V was cut by 6 bases and J by 6 bases, with 12 bases left in between. The CDR3 nucleotides are TGTGCCAGCAGGAACAGGGTGGCTCAGCCCCAGCATTTT. Encoded protein: CASRNRVAQPQHF.

In its sample, this clone is medium-sized. The chain employs TRBV5-1 and TRBJ1-5, with D maybe TRBD1 (5 bases). Germline CDR1 reads SGHRS; CDR2 reads YFSETQ. CDR3 length: 13 amino acids. The germline V and J ends were trimmed by 4 bases and 4 bases, with 9 bases remaining between them. The CDR3 sequence is CASSPGENQPQHF. The CDR3, as DNA: TGCGCCAGCAGCCCGGGGGAGAATCAGCCCCAGCATTTT.

The count of this clone is one. The chain uses TRBV5-5 and TRBJ2-2, with D perhaps TRBD2 (6 bases). V lost 3 bases and J lost 10, with 13 bases in between. This CDR3 region has 13 residues. Per the germline V gene, CDR1 is SGHKS and CDR2 is YYEKEE (reference sequence). The CDR3, as DNA: TGTGCCAGCAGCTCGGGACTTTTCGAGGAGCTGTTTTTT. It is translated as CASSSGLFEELFF.

The V call is TRBV5-1, the J call TRBJ1-4; tentatively, D is TRBD1 (6 bases). The CDR3 contains 15 residues. Germline loops: CDR1 SGHRS, CDR2 YFSETQ. V gave up 3 bases and J gave up 7 bases, with 16 bases separating them. Here the CDR3 reads CASSSSPQGPEKLFF. CDR3 coding DNA: TGCGCCAGCAGCTCGAGCCCACAGGGCCCTGAAAAACTGTTTTTT.

This chain links TRBV5-1 with TRBJ2-3; maybe TRBD1 (7 bases). With 2 bases removed from V and 8 bases from J, the gap between germline ends came to 21 bases. The CDR3 totals 16 residues. The germline V gene has CDR1 SGHRS and CDR2 YFSETQ. CDR3 in DNA: TGCGCCAGCAGCTTAGGGACAGTAGAGCAGGGAGGTACGCAGTATTTT. This encodes CASSLGTVEQGGTQYF. Using reference TRBV5-1 and TRBJ2-3 for the parts outside the CDR3, the full variable domain is KAGVTQTPRYLIKTRGQQVTLSCSPISGHRSVSWYQQTPGQGLQFLFEYFSETQRNKGNFPGRFSGRQFSNSRSEMNVSTLELGDSALYLCASSLGTVEQGGTQYFGPGTRLTVL.

The V call is TRBV2, the J call TRBJ2-5; 10 nucleotides align to TRBD2. CDR3 length: 16 amino acids. Germline values: CDR1 SNHLY, CDR2 FYNNEI. V shed 10 bases, J shed 1 base, and the junction held 12 bases outside the gene matches. CDR3 coding DNA: TGTGCCACCAATCTCCGGAGCGGGGGGGCCCAAGAGACCCAGTACTTC. Protein: CATNLRSGGAQETQYF.

The V and J genes are TRBV7-6 and TRBJ2-3, with TRBD2 identical over 8 bases. The V gene end was trimmed by 3 bases and the J gene end by 2 bases; junction bases not matched to a gene: 13. The CDR3 totals 18 residues. CDR1 and CDR2 (germline): SGHVS, FNYEAQ. CDR3 region: CASSFGGPGGSSTDTQYF. CDR3 DNA: TGTGCCAGCAGCTTCGGCGGGCCGGGAGGGTCATCCACAGATACGCAGTATTTT.

The V gene is TRBV5-1, the J gene TRBJ2-2, with 9 bases aligning to TRBD1. The germline V gene has CDR1 SGHRS and CDR2 YFSETQ. This CDR3 region has 17 residues. With V trimmed by 3 bases and J by 6 bases, 12 bases remained unmatched. The DNA for the CDR3 is TGCGCCAGCAGCTGGAGGACAGGGGAACCGCTCCCCGGGGAGCTGTTTTTT. This gives the protein CASSWRTGEPLPGELFF.

The chain has TRBV19 and TRBJ2-1; D is ambiguous. V was trimmed by 2 bases and J by 3 bases, leaving 5 bases between them. Germline V CDR1 and CDR2: LNHDA, SQIVND (reference sequence). This CDR3 contains 13 residues. As DNA, the CDR3 is TGTGCCAGTAGTATAAACAGCTACAATGAGCAGTTCTTC. This gives the protein CASSINSYNEQFF.

The chain couples TRBV5-1 to TRBJ2-6, with D unresolved. The length of the CDR3 is 15 residues. Trimming pared 4 bases from V and 0 bases from J, leaving 8 bases between. Germline V lookup: CDR1 SGHRS, CDR2 YFSETQ. This CDR3 reads CASSPLISGANVLTF. The CDR3 DNA reads TGCGCCAGCAGCCCTCTGATCTCTGGGGCCAACGTCCTGACTTTC.

The chain links TRBV4-1 to TRBJ2-7; the D is unclear. The germline V and J ends were trimmed by 0 bases and 3 bases, with 3 bases remaining between them. The CDR3 extends over 12 amino acids. Germline-derived CDR1 and CDR2 are MGHRA and YSYEKL. The CDR3 DNA sequence: TGCGCCAGCAGCCAAGACGGCTACGAGCAGTACTTC. Translation gives CASSQDGYEQYF.

The rearrangement uses TRBV6-5 and TRBJ2-2; D possibly corresponds to TRBD1 (6 bases). Per germline, CDR1 MNHEY and CDR2 SVGAGI. This CDR3 is 14 amino acids long. The germline V and J ends were trimmed by 2 bases and 11 bases, with 15 bases remaining between them. The CDR3 sequence: CASSYQGPKRELFF. In DNA form, the CDR3 reads TGTGCCAGCAGTTACCAGGGGCCGAAGAGAGAGCTGTTTTTT.

The chain couples TRBV18 to TRBJ1-6; D perhaps matches TRBD1 (6 bases). The CDR3 length is 15 residues. In germline, CDR1 is KGHSH, CDR2 LQKENI. Deletions cut 3 bases from V and 7 bases from J, with 13 bases between. CDR3 amino acids: CASSPQAGENSPLHF. The CDR3 DNA reads as TGTGCCAGCTCACCCCAGGCAGGGGAAAATTCACCCCTCCACTTT.

A remark on this clone: At the DNA level, this CDR3 is encoded by other sequences in the same sample as well. The rearrangement uses TRBV5-1 and TRBJ1-5, with TRBD1 matching over 8 bases. The CDR3 loop spans 15 amino acids. V was clipped by 3 bases and J by 0 bases; unmatched bases: 2. In germline, CDR1 is SGHRS, CDR2 YFSETQ. Here the CDR3 DNA reads TGCGCCAGCAGCTCGACAGGGGATAGCAATCAGCCCCAGCATTTT. It translates to CASSSTGDSNQPQHF.